These 10 T cell receptor beta chains were sequenced from one sample in a study of T cell responses to AZD1222 COVID-19 vaccine. Profiling relied on immunoSEQ multiplex PCR, and the TCRdb table lists in-frame clones only, not all of them. The data show approximately 180,000 clones, around 88% seen once. This sample comprised peripheral blood, obtained on day 0 of AZD1222 vaccination. The source is an adult in good health.

The rearrangement uses TRBV27 and TRBJ1-2; 7 bases line up with TRBD1. J lost 6 bases, V lost 0 bases, and 7 bases had no gene match. This CDR3 region has 15 residues. Germline V gene data show CDR1 as MNHEY and CDR2 as SMNVEV (reference sequence). CDR3 protein: CASSLSGRGYDGYTF. The CDR3 coding sequence is TGTGCCAGCAGTTTATCGGGCAGGGGGTATGATGGCTACACCTTC.

Only a few counts were recorded for this clone. The chain links TRBV6-5 to TRBJ1-1; 8 bases are a match to TRBD1. Trimming removed 7 bases from V and 1 base from J; junction bases left unmatched: 5. The V gene's germline CDR1 is MNHEY and CDR2 SVGAGI. CDR3 length: 14 residues. CDR3 sequence reads: CASNRQGPNTEAFF. The CDR3 coding sequence is TGTGCCAGCAATCGACAGGGGCCGAACACTGAAGCTTTCTTT.

The rearrangement joins TRBV12-3 or TRBV12-4 to TRBJ1-5, with TRBD1 as a possible D gene (5 bases). Trimming cost V 7 bases and J 3 bases, with 10 bases left between them. This CDR3 contains 13 residues. In nucleotides, the CDR3 is TGTGCCAGCAAGGAGGGACTCAATCAGCCCCAGCATTTT. Amino acids: CASKEGLNQPQHF.

The V call is TRBV7-2, the J call TRBJ1-2; D may be TRBD1 (6 bases). Trimming took 6 bases from V and 0 from J, leaving 11 bases between them. Germline V gives CDR1 SGHTA, CDR2 FQGNSA. The CDR3 consists of 14 residues. The CDR3 coding sequence is TGTGCCAGCAGGAAGGGGGGCTCTAACTATGGCTACACCTTC. It codes for CASRKGGSNYGYTF.

V is TRBV30 and J is TRBJ1-1; TRBD1 is a possible D gene (5 bases). The germline V gene has CDR1 GTSNPN and CDR2 SVGIG (reference sequence). The V gene lost 2 bases and the J gene lost 2 bases, with 12 bases spanning the gap. The CDR3 sequence is 14 residues long. CDR3 DNA: TGTGCCTGGAGTCGCCGACAGATAAACACTGAAGCTTTCTTT. Protein sequence: CAWSRRQINTEAFF.

The chain combines TRBV29-1 with TRBJ1-1; tentative D call: TRBD1 (5 bases). The germline CDR1 and CDR2 sequences are SQVTM and ANQGSEA. Trimming left V 4 bases short and J 5 bases short, with 11 bases between. CDR3 size: 12 residues. The CDR3 DNA reads TGCAGCGTTGGGACTGGGGCGACTGAAGCTTTCTTT. Its translation is CSVGTGATEAFF.

The rearrangement links TRBV9 to TRBJ1-2; D gene uncertain. Germline loops: CDR1 SGDLS, CDR2 YYNGEE. This CDR3 is built from 13 residues. The V and J ends lost 5 bases and 2 bases respectively, with 10 bases between them. CDR3 sequence: CASSPDTNYGYTF. CDR3 DNA sequence: TGTGCCAGCAGTCCAGACACCAACTATGGCTACACCTTC.

The V call is TRBV4-1, the J call TRBJ1-4, with TRBD1 identical over 7 bases. The length of the CDR3 is 15 residues. The V and J ends lost 0 bases and 2 bases, in that order; junction bases with no gene match: 0. Germline V lookup: CDR1 MGHRA, CDR2 YSYEKL. CDR3 nucleotide sequence: TGCGCCAGCAGCCAAGAACAGGGGACTAATGAAAAACTGTTTTTT. The encoded protein is CASSQEQGTNEKLFF.

The chain couples TRBV7-3 to TRBJ1-1; D is unresolved. Germline values: CDR1 SGHTA, CDR2 FQGTGA. The V end was cut by 6 bases, the J end by 0 bases, with 11 bases between. CDR3 size: 14 residues. CDR3 nucleotide sequence: TGTGCCAGCAGATCAAGCCCAGTGAACACTGAAGCTTTCTTT. It specifies CASRSSPVNTEAFF.

This chain links TRBV6-5 with TRBJ1-3, with 7 bases lining up with TRBD1. Looked up from germline, CDR1 is MNHEY and CDR2 is SVGAGI. The CDR3 covers 13 residues. The ends lost 6 bases at V and 4 bases at J; junction bases unmatched: 3. DNA for the CDR3: TGTGCCAGCAGGACGGGACAGGGAAACACCATATATTTT. It translates to CASRTGQGNTIYF.